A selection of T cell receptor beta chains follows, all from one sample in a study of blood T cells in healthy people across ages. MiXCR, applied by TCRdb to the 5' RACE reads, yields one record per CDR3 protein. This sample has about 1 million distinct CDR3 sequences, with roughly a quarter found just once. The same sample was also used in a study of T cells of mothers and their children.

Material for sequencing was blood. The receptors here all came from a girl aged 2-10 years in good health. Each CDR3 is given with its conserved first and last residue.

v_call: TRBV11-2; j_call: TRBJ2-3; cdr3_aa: CASRKQGPTDTQYF
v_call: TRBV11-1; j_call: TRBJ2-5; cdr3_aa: CASSLEGLPQDF
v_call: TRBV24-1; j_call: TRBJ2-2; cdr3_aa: CATSENTGELFF
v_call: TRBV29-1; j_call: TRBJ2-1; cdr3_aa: CSQTGYNNEQFF
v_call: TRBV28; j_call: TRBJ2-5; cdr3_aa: CASSRTSGIIRSNRFQYF
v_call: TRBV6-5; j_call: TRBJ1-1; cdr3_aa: CATSSGYTEAFF
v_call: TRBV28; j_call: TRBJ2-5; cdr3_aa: CASSLCHGCKETQYF
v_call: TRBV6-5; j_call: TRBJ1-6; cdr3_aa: CASSNRGKGSPLHF
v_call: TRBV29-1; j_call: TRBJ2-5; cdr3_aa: CSVDRLGEETQYF
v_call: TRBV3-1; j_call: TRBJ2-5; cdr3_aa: CASSQGTSGRSQETQYF
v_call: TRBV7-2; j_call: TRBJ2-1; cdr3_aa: CASSGLAGVSNEQFF
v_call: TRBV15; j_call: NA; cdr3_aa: CATSRGDLQGMATQYF
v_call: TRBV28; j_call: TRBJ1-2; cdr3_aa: CASSFPPFDNYGYTF
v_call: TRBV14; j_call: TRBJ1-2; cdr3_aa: CASSLYYTPGSYGYTF
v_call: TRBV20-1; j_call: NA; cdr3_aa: CSARGSGLTYEQYF
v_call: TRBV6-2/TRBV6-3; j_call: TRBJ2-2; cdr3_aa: CASTMVGFTGELFF
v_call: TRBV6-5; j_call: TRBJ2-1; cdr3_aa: CASSPTTDTRNEQFF
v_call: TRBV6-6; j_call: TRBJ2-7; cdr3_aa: CASSNTASGSHEQYF
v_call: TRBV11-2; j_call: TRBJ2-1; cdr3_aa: CASSIDRGNEQFF
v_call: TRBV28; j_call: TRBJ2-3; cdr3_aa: CASSGRLADTQYF
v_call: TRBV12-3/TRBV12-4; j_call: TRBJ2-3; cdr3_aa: CASSLDSDLSDTQYF
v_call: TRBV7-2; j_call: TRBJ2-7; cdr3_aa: CASSLGPGAHEQYF
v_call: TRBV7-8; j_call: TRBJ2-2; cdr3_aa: CASSLLVATNTGELFF
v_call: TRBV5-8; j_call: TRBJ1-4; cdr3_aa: CASSAPGQTNEKLFF
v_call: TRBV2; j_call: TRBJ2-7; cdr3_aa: CASSGYRESSFWEQYF
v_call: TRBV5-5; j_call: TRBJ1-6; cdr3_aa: CASSLGSEWGSPLHF
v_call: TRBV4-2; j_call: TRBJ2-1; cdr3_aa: CASSQDRFYGEQFF
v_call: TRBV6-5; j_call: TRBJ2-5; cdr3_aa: CASSYWGGETQYF
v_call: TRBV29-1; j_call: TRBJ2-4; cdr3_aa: CSVEGRLAKNIQYF
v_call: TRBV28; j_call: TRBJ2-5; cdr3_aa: CASSLTSGKYQETQYF
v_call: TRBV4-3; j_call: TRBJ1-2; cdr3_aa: CASSQDPEDWDGYTF
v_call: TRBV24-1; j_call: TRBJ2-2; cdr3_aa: CATSDSHRPSNTGELFF
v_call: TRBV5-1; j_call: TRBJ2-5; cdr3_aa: CASGVGTGYQETQYF
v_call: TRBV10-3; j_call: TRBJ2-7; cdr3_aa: CAISAKQGGVYEQYF
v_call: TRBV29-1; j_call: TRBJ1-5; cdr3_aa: CSARQGDNQPQHF
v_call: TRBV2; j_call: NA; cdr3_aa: CASLDLQKDNEQFF
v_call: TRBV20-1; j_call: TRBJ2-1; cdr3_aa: CSARPWGWNEQFF
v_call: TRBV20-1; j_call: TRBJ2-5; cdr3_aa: CSPSGGQETQYF
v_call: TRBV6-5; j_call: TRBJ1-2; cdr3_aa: CASSYSRQGENGYTF
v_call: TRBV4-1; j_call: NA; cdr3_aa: CASSQGSGRGMYEQYF
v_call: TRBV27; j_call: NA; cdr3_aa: CASSPQYTYEQYF
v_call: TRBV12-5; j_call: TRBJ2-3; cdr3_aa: CASGRAIPTDTQYF
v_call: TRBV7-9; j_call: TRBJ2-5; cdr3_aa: CASSPRDRAWTQYF
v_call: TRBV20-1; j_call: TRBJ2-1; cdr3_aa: CSARESEGTLIPEQFF
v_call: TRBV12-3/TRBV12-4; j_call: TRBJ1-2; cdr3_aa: CASSFSGTYHRF